The clone carrying this T cell receptor beta chain was observed many times. Its antigen is unidentified. Alpha and beta constant-region primers primed reverse transcription of about 500 ng RNA. Alpha and beta chain libraries were made separately by chain-specific third strand synthesis with multiplexing indices. TCRdb fed the 5' RACE reads into MiXCR, producing one record per CDR3 protein. Among 10,000 or so distinct CDR3 sequences listed, 7.5% to 9% were seen once. The source of the sample is a study of HIV-infected patients and healthy controls. Overall study results and limits: Diversity differences between study cohorts were not due to their slight age and sex differences. Significant mean usage differences between HIV-infected patients and controls involved eight alpha and eight beta V genes.

Whole blood was used without fractionation, so all unsorted peripheral T cells were included. What was sequenced was blood. The sequence was obtained from an adult in good health.

The CDR3 region is CASSESQGGGPYEQYF. CDR3 nucleotide sequence: TGTGCCAGCAGTGAATCCCAGGGAGGAGGTCCCTACGAGCAGTACTTC. The chain combines TRBV2 with TRBJ2-7; D might be TRBD2 (6 bases). The CDR3 covers 16 residues. The ends were cut back, 2 bases at V and 2 bases at J, with 16 bases in the middle. Germline CDR1 reads SNHLY; CDR2 reads FYNNEI.